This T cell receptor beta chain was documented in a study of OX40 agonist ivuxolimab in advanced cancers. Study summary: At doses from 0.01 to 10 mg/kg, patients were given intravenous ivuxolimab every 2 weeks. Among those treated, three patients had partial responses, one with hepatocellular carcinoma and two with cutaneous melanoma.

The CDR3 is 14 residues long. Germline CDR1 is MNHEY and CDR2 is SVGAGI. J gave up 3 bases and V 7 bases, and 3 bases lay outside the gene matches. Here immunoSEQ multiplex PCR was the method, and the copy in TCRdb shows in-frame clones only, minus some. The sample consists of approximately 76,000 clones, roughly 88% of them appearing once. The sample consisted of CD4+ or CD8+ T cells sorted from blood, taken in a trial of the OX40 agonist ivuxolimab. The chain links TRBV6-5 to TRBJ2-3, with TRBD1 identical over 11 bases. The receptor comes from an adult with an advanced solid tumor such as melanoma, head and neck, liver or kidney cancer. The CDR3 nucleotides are TGTGCCAGCACCGGGACAGGGGGGACAGATACGCAGTATTTT. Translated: CASTGTGGTDTQYF.